This is a list of T cell receptor beta chains from one sample in a study of CD8 T cells in Susac syndrome. Each CDR3 protein gets one entry after TCRdb re-called the immunoSEQ multiplex PCR reads with MiXCR. Of approximately 190,000 distinct CDR3 sequences listed, approximately 95% were seen once; the top ten hold around 0.16%. The specimen sequenced was CD8+ T cells from PBMCs. These receptors were collected from a human donor with Susac syndrome. The CDR3 runs from the conserved cysteine through the conserved F or W. D genes are given only for firm matches. Size values are once, few and many counts, or a class for expanded clones, and some rows have none.

abundance: .
j_gene: TRBJ1-5
v_gene: TRBV3-1
d_gene: .
CDR3aa: CASSQEQVGQPQHF
CDR3nt: TGTGCCAGCAGCCAAGAACAAGTGGGTCAGCCCCAGCATTTT

abundance: .
j_gene: TRBJ2-7
v_gene: TRBV12-3/TRBV12-4
d_gene: .
CDR3aa: CASSLVGVGDSYEQYF
CDR3nt: TGTGCCAGCAGTTTAGTCGGTGTTGGAGACAGCTACGAGCAGTACTTC

abundance: .
j_gene: TRBJ2-7
v_gene: TRBV14
d_gene: .
CDR3aa: CASSQDWSPLFYEQYF
CDR3nt: TGTGCCAGCAGCCAAGATTGGAGTCCTCTGTTCTACGAGCAGTACTTC

abundance: .
j_gene: TRBJ2-7
v_gene: TRBV4-1
d_gene: .
CDR3aa: CASSQPLGVSGYEQYF
CDR3nt: TGCGCCAGCAGCCAACCCCTTGGAGTAAGTGGCTACGAGCAGTACTTC

abundance: once
j_gene: TRBJ2-5
v_gene: TRBV29-1
d_gene: .
CDR3aa: CSVEDLNSGQPQETQYF
CDR3nt: TGCAGCGTTGAAGACCTGAATTCTGGACAGCCTCAAGAGACCCAGTACTTC

abundance: .
j_gene: TRBJ2-4
v_gene: TRBV2
d_gene: .
CDR3aa: CASKSGGAVPKTAKNIQYF
CDR3nt: TGTGCCAGCAAAAGTGGTGGAGCGGTTCCCAAGACGGCCAAAAACATTCAGTACTTC

abundance: .
j_gene: TRBJ2-1
v_gene: TRBV27
d_gene: TRBD1
CDR3aa: CASMTGYYNEQFF
CDR3nt: TGTGCCAGCATGACAGGGTACTACAATGAGCAGTTCTTC

abundance: .
j_gene: TRBJ2-1
v_gene: TRBV30
d_gene: .
CDR3aa: CAWSVLGDEQFF
CDR3nt: TGTGCCTGGAGTGTACTTGGGGATGAGCAGTTCTTC

abundance: .
j_gene: TRBJ2-1
v_gene: TRBV9
d_gene: .
CDR3aa: CASSQADFDNEQFF
CDR3nt: TGTGCCAGCAGCCAAGCGGACTTCGACAATGAGCAGTTCTTC

abundance: .
j_gene: TRBJ2-5
v_gene: TRBV7-2
d_gene: .
CDR3aa: CASSLVEYQETQYF
CDR3nt: TGTGCCAGCAGCTTAGTAGAGTACCAAGAGACCCAGTACTTC

abundance: .
j_gene: TRBJ1-2
v_gene: TRBV5-1
d_gene: TRBD1
CDR3aa: CASSLQGQVDGYTF
CDR3nt: TGCGCCAGCAGCTTGCAGGGACAGGTTGATGGCTACACCTTC

abundance: .
j_gene: TRBJ2-7
v_gene: TRBV5-1
d_gene: .
CDR3aa: CASSLVRTAGTEDEQYF
CDR3nt: TGCGCCAGCAGCCTGGTCAGGACGGCCGGGACCGAAGACGAGCAGTACTTC

abundance: few
j_gene: TRBJ1-5
v_gene: TRBV12-3/TRBV12-4
d_gene: TRBD1
CDR3aa: CASSSTGDQPQHF
CDR3nt: TGTGCCAGCAGTTCGACAGGGGATCAGCCCCAGCATTTT

abundance: .
j_gene: TRBJ2-1
v_gene: TRBV20-1
d_gene: .
CDR3aa: CSGEGDEQFF
CDR3nt: TGCAGTGGAGAGGGTGATGAGCAGTTCTTC

abundance: few
j_gene: TRBJ2-7
v_gene: TRBV7-7
d_gene: .
CDR3aa: CARLKLLVQYF
CDR3nt: TGTGCTAGACTTAAACTGCTAGTGCAGTACTTC

abundance: .
j_gene: TRBJ2-7
v_gene: TRBV12-3/TRBV12-4
d_gene: .
CDR3aa: CASSLEGGYYEQYF
CDR3nt: TGTGCCAGCAGCCTCGAGGGTGGTTACTACGAGCAGTACTTC

abundance: .
j_gene: TRBJ2-1
v_gene: TRBV11-2
d_gene: TRBD2
CDR3aa: CASSLEAGEFF
CDR3nt: TGTGCCAGCAGCTTAGAGGCGGGGGAGTTCTTC

abundance: .
j_gene: TRBJ1-1
v_gene: TRBV9
d_gene: .
CDR3aa: CASSVGTKEAFF
CDR3nt: TGTGCCAGCAGCGTAGGGACGAAGGAAGCTTTCTTT

abundance: .
j_gene: TRBJ1-2
v_gene: TRBV29-1
d_gene: TRBD1
CDR3aa: CSDRTGGKGGYTF
CDR3nt: TGCAGCGATCGGACAGGGGGCAAAGGTGGCTACACCTTC

abundance: .
j_gene: TRBJ2-7
v_gene: TRBV7-8
d_gene: .
CDR3aa: CASSLAGSRVDEQYF
CDR3nt: TGTGCCAGCAGCTTAGCGGGGTCGAGGGTTGACGAGCAGTACTTC

abundance: .
j_gene: TRBJ2-7
v_gene: TRBV5-6
d_gene: .
CDR3aa: CASSGEVQSAVREQYF
CDR3nt: TGTGCCAGCAGCGGAGAAGTCCAGTCGGCGGTCAGGGAGCAGTACTTC

abundance: once
j_gene: TRBJ2-7
v_gene: TRBV7-9
d_gene: .
CDR3aa: CASSRAGTEQYF
CDR3nt: TGTGCCAGCAGCAGAGCCGGGACAGAGCAGTACTTC

abundance: .
j_gene: TRBJ2-7
v_gene: TRBV7-9
d_gene: TRBD1
CDR3aa: CASSLALGTAYEQYF
CDR3nt: TGTGCCAGCAGCTTAGCGCTTGGGACAGCCTACGAGCAGTACTTC

abundance: .
j_gene: TRBJ1-4
v_gene: TRBV20-1
d_gene: .
CDR3aa: CSAGLQGGEKLFF
CDR3nt: TGCAGTGCTGGACTACAGGGTGGTGAAAAACTGTTTTTT

abundance: .
j_gene: TRBJ2-7
v_gene: TRBV9
d_gene: .
CDR3aa: CASSAELGSSYEQYF
CDR3nt: TGTGCCAGCAGCGCCGAACTAGGAAGCTCCTACGAGCAGTACTTC

abundance: .
j_gene: TRBJ2-2
v_gene: TRBV24-1
d_gene: TRBD1
CDR3aa: CATRGTEGTGELFF
CDR3nt: TGTGCCACCAGAGGGACAGAGGGCACCGGGGAGCTGTTTTTT

abundance: .
j_gene: TRBJ2-7
v_gene: TRBV19
d_gene: .
CDR3aa: CATHGFRSSYEQYF
CDR3nt: TGTGCCACCCATGGGTTTCGGAGCTCCTACGAGCAGTACTTC

abundance: once
j_gene: TRBJ1-1
v_gene: TRBV4-2
d_gene: .
CDR3aa: CASSLGSQGTNTEAFF
CDR3nt: TGTGCCAGCAGCCTGGGGTCACAGGGAACGAACACTGAAGCTTTCTTT

abundance: .
j_gene: TRBJ2-2
v_gene: TRBV4-2
d_gene: .
CDR3aa: CASSQALGRGVTGELFF
CDR3nt: TGTGCCAGCAGCCAAGCACTGGGCAGGGGGGTTACCGGGGAGCTGTTTTTT